The text below deals with one T cell receptor (beta chain). Its matching antigen is unknown. Its ends do not fully match the called genes, so a read error is possible. These data come from a study of cytomegalovirus exposure and HLA in healthy donors. The CDR3 is 15 amino acids. CDR1 is SSHAT and CDR2 is FNYEAQ in the germline V gene (reference sequence). Donors were nominally healthy when sampled, though unrecorded immune exposures were likely. Study results and limitations: A later examination showed that TCR association rates differed by HLA locus, with DRB1 most and HLA-C fewest.

13 Jbeta primers and 60 Vbeta primers were used for the PCR. Clones were sequenced by immunoSEQ multiplex PCR, and TCRdb holds only the in-frame ones, with some missing. The repertoire holds over 95,000 clones, 65% to 75% seen once, with 4.2% in the top ten. The V gene is TRBV7-7, the J gene TRBJ2-1; TRBD1 matches at 9 bases. Sequences were obtained from PBMCs. The sequence was obtained from a woman aged 40 to 50 in good health and CMV-seropositive. As DNA, the CDR3 is TGTGCTAGCAGCCTCGGGACAGGGATCTACAATGAGCAGTTCTTC. Protein sequence: CASSLGTGIYNEQFF.